This TCR beta chain was documented in a study of CXCR3-negative and CXCR3-positive naive CD8 T cells. Germline CDR1 reads SQVTM; CDR2 reads ANQGSEA. The CDR3 has 12 residues. The libraries of TRB cDNA were constructed through 5' RACE using UMI labels. TCRdb reprocessed the 5' RACE reads, with one entry per CDR3 protein and no DNA. The table lists tens of thousands of distinct CDR3 sequences. The V and J genes are TRBV29-1 and TRBJ2-2; TCRdb reports TRBD2, a call that lacks DNA to check it against. Sequenced material: naive CXCR3- CD8+ T cells from blood. Subset defined: CD45RO-CCR7+CD27+CD95- naive CD8+ T cells lacking CXCR3 (TNR3-). The TCR was taken from a human donor in good health. Some clones in this sample may be carry-over from other donors' samples. The CDR3 sequence: CSVVLPGGELFF.